What follows are 30 T cell receptor beta chains derived from one specimen sequenced in a study of blood T cell repertoires in COVID-19. The protocol was immunoSEQ multiplex PCR, while the TCRdb copy is restricted to in-frame clones and leaves out a portion. The data show tens of thousands of clones, roughly 90% seen once. Sequenced input: peripheral blood. These receptors were obtained from a human donor in a cohort sampled during active COVID-19.

Written as DNA, the CDR3 is TGTGCCAGCAGTTACTCGAAGCCGACCCAGTACTTC. It yields the protein CASSYSKPTQYF. The chain carries TRBV6-6 and TRBJ2-5; D gene uncertain. Germline V gene data show CDR1 as MNHNY and CDR2 as SVGAGI (reference sequence). V was shortened by 0 bases and J by 7 bases, with 6 bases between the two germline ends. CDR3 length equals 12 residues.

The table lists this clone with a count of one. The genes are TRBV9 and TRBJ2-5; TRBD2 agrees at 15 bases. The CDR3 has 16 residues. CDR1 SGDLS and CDR2 YYNGEE come from the germline V gene. V dropped 4 bases and J dropped 4; count of bases not matched to a gene: 5. Here the CDR3 DNA reads TGTGCCAGCAGCAAAGGACTAGCGGGGGGGCGAGAGACCCAGTACTTC. Protein: CASSKGLAGGRETQYF.

The V gene is TRBV28, the J gene TRBJ2-4, with D unresolved. Trimming pared 1 base from V and 8 bases from J, leaving 15 bases between. Germline CDR1 MDHEN, CDR2 SYDVKM. The CDR3 covers 15 residues. The CDR3 DNA sequence: TGTGCCAGCAGTTTATTTTCCAGTTTCGTGGACATTCAGTACTTC. Translation gives CASSLFSSFVDIQYF.

CDR3 bases: TGCGCCAGCAGCCAAGATCAGCGGGGGTACGAAGATACGCAGTATTTT. Residues: CASSQDQRGYEDTQYF. The V gene is TRBV4-3, the J gene TRBJ2-3, with 8 bases identical to TRBD2. Germline V gene sequence: CDR1 LGHNA, CDR2 YSLEER. V lost 0 bases, J lost 5 bases, and 7 bases stayed unmatched. The CDR3 spans 16 residues.

J is TRBJ1-5 and V is TRBV27, with TRBD1 identical over 11 bases. Germline CDR1 and CDR2: MNHEY and SMNVEV (reference sequence). The CDR3 covers 16 residues. Trimming cost V 7 bases and J 2 bases; bases outside gene matches: 7. CDR3 protein: CASTRTGGMGNQPQHF. The CDR3 bases are TGTGCCAGCACTCGGACAGGGGGCATGGGCAATCAGCCCCAGCATTTT.

In this sample, this clone turned up once. The rearrangement uses TRBV6-2 or TRBV6-3 and TRBJ1-1; possibly TRBD1 for D (5 bases). CDR3 length equals 11 residues. Trimming stripped 5 bases from V and 6 bases from J, with 7 bases between. Germline V gene data show CDR1 as MNHEY and CDR2 as SVGEGT. The CDR3 here is CASSDSSEAFF. CDR3 DNA sequence: TGTGCCAGCAGTGACAGTTCTGAAGCTTTCTTT.

V is TRBV28 and J is TRBJ1-5, with D possibly TRBD1 on 6 matching bases. The CDR3 is made up of 14 amino acids. Germline CDR1 and CDR2: MDHEN and SYDVKM. V lost 4 bases and J 7 bases, leaving 14 bases between the germline ends. The CDR3 coding sequence is TGTGCCAGCAGTTGGGGGCCGGGTTCACAGCCCCAGCATTTT. Amino acids: CASSWGPGSQPQHF.

The chain has TRBV3-1 (or the pseudogene TRBV3-2) and TRBJ2-3, with TRBD2 identical over 10 bases. Germline CDR1 and CDR2: LGHDT and YNNKEL (reference sequence). The CDR3 extends over 16 amino acids. Trimming removed 0 bases from V and 1 base from J; junction bases left unmatched: 1. CDR3 in DNA: TGTGCCAGCAGCCAAGACCTAGCGGGGGGCACAGATACGCAGTATTTT. Protein sequence: CASSQDLAGGTDTQYF.

The chain has TRBV3-1 (or the pseudogene TRBV3-2) and TRBJ2-3; 10 nucleotides align to TRBD2. Germline V gene data show CDR1 as LGHDT and CDR2 as YNNKEL (reference sequence). The CDR3 extends over 16 amino acids. With 0 bases clipped from V and 9 bases from J, the junction kept 9 bases outside the gene matches. The CDR3 here is CASSQDASGGSDTQYF. CDR3 nucleotides: TGTGCCAGCAGCCAAGACGCTAGCGGGGGATCCGACACGCAGTATTTT.

This chain uses TRBV20-1 with TRBJ2-3, with 8 bases that match TRBD2. Unmatched junction bases numbered 12, after V lost 3 bases and J lost 1 base. CDR3 size: 17 residues. Germline CDR1 reads DFQATT; CDR2 reads SNEGSKA (reference sequence). The CDR3 loop reads CSASAGLAGRRTDTQYF. As DNA, the CDR3 is TGCAGTGCTAGTGCGGGGCTAGCGGGTAGACGCACAGATACGCAGTATTTT.

This clone appeared a few times. The rearrangement joins TRBV7-2 to TRBJ2-7; tentative D call: TRBD1 (5 bases). The CDR3 spans 15 residues. Trimming pared 1 base from V and 3 bases from J, leaving 13 bases between. Germline CDR1 SGHTA, CDR2 FQGNSA. CDR3 region: CASSLEGSRGYEQYF. In DNA form, the CDR3 reads TGTGCCAGCAGCTTAGAGGGGTCCCGCGGCTACGAGCAGTACTTC.

The chain uses TRBV4-3 and TRBJ2-5; tentative D call: TRBD2 (5 bases). The V end lost 4 bases, the J end lost 2 bases, and 8 bases lay between the germline ends. This CDR3 contains 13 residues. Germline CDR1 LGHNA, CDR2 YSLEER. The CDR3 DNA reads as TGCGCCAGCAGCCGGGAGTTACAAGAGACCCAGTACTTC. It codes for CASSRELQETQYF.

The chain recombines TRBV2 with TRBJ1-6; 9 nucleotides agree with TRBD1. The J segment lost 5 bases and the V segment lost 6 bases, leaving 8 bases of the junction unmatched. Germline V lookup: CDR1 SNHLY, CDR2 FYNNEI. This CDR3 contains 16 residues. CDR3: CASSKQGAPNNSPLHF. CDR3 sequence (DNA): TGTGCCAGCAGCAAACAGGGGGCGCCGAATAATTCACCCCTCCACTTT.

The chain uses TRBV20-1 and TRBJ2-3; 8 bases match TRBD2. The junction had 6 bases not matched to a gene; V was cut back by 3 bases and J by 4 bases. Germline V CDR1 and CDR2: DFQATT, SNEGSKA (reference sequence). The CDR3 loop spans 14 amino acids. CDR3 residues: CSASSRGGPDTQYF. The CDR3 DNA follows: TGCAGTGCTAGTAGCCGGGGGGGGCCAGATACGCAGTATTTT.

The chain links TRBV18 to TRBJ2-7; tentatively, D is TRBD2 (6 bases). Germline CDR1 reads KGHSH; CDR2 reads LQKENI. The V gene lost 4 bases and the J gene lost 2 bases, with 21 bases spanning the gap. This CDR3 is built from 17 residues. The CDR3: CASSRLLGDFGAYEQYF. The CDR3 nucleotides are TGTGCCAGCTCACGTCTCTTAGGGGACTTCGGGGCCTACGAGCAGTACTTC.

The rearrangement uses TRBV7-9 and TRBJ2-7; 15 nucleotides line up with TRBD2. Germline V gives CDR1 SEHNR, CDR2 FQNEAQ (reference sequence). CDR3 length: 19 amino acids. Trimming cost V 5 bases and J 7 bases; bases outside gene matches: 18. The DNA for the CDR3 is TGTGCCAGCAGCGGACAGGGACTAGCGGGGGGCTCCTTAACGTGGGAGCAGTACTTC. Translating it yields CASSGQGLAGGSLTWEQYF.

The J gene is TRBJ1-4, the V gene TRBV18; TRBD1 is a possible D gene (6 bases). Germline V gene lookup returns CDR1 KGHSH and CDR2 LQKENI. CDR3 length: 16 amino acids. V was clipped by 0 bases and J by 6 bases, with 14 bases between them. The CDR3 here is CASSPPVRGRDEKLFF. The CDR3, as DNA: TGTGCCAGCTCACCACCCGTTAGGGGGAGGGATGAAAAACTGTTTTTT.

The rearrangement joins TRBV19 to TRBJ1-5, with 7 bases that match TRBD1. The CDR3 is 14 residues long. CDR1 is LNHDA and CDR2 is SQIVND in the germline V gene (reference sequence). Germline trimming cut 4 bases from V and 6 bases from J; bases unmatched to any gene: 6. The CDR3 region is CASSNPRQGQPQHF. CDR3 DNA: TGTGCCAGTAGTAATCCCAGACAGGGTCAGCCCCAGCATTTT.

The chain uses TRBV15 and TRBJ2-7, with D possibly matching TRBD2 (5 bases). Germline CDR1 and CDR2: LNHNV and YYDKDF (reference sequence). The CDR3 has 16 residues. The V gene lost 0 bases and the J gene lost 7 bases, with 19 bases spanning the gap. The CDR3: CATSRDRGSGSSEQYF. As DNA, the CDR3 is TGTGCCACCAGCAGAGATCGAGGGAGCGGATCCTCAGAGCAGTACTTC.

This rearrangement joins TRBV19 to TRBJ2-5; D might be TRBD2 (6 bases). This CDR3 is built from 14 residues. V was shortened by 1 base and J by 8 bases, with 14 bases between the two germline ends. CDR1 is LNHDA and CDR2 is SQIVND in the germline V gene (reference sequence). The CDR3 bases are TGTGCCAGTAGTATAGGAGGGTCCGGGGGTACCCAGTACTTC. It translates to CASSIGGSGGTQYF. The full variable domain, rest sourced from reference TRBV19 and TRBJ2-5, is DGGITQSPKYLFRKEGQNVTLSCEQNLNHDAMYWYRQDPGQGLRLIYYSQIVNDFQKGDIAEGYSVSREKKESFPLTVTSAQKNPTAFYLCASSIGGSGGTQYFGPGTRLLVL.

The V and J genes are TRBV11-2 and TRBJ2-1; the match to TRBD2 covers 15 bases. The CDR3 loop spans 14 amino acids. Germline V gene data show CDR1 as SGHAT and CDR2 as FQNNGV. J was trimmed by 15 bases and V by 3 bases; bases with no gene match: 6. This CDR3 reads CASSFGTSGGKVFF. The DNA for the CDR3 is TGTGCCAGCAGCTTTGGGACTAGCGGGGGGAAGGTGTTCTTC.

Of note for this clone: This same CDR3 is encoded by further DNA sequences in the sample. V gene TRBV7-9 combines with J gene TRBJ1-2, with D uncertain. Trimming pared 0 bases from V and 2 bases from J, leaving 7 bases between. The germline CDR1 and CDR2 sequences are SEHNR and FQNEAQ (reference sequence). The CDR3 spans 14 residues. CDR3 amino acids: CASSLAGGNYGYTF. Written as DNA, the CDR3 is TGTGCCAGCAGCTTAGCCGGCGGCAACTATGGCTACACCTTC.

The chain links TRBV7-2 to TRBJ1-2; D call uncertain. The germline V gene encodes CDR1 SGHTA and CDR2 FQGNSA. The CDR3 length is 14 residues. V was clipped by 0 bases and J by 8 bases, with 13 bases between them. The CDR3 protein is CASSLALEKIGYTF. Here the CDR3 DNA reads TGTGCCAGCAGCTTAGCGCTAGAGAAAATAGGCTACACCTTC.

This sequence joins TRBV7-2 and TRBJ1-5; 7 positions match TRBD1. This CDR3 spans 14 amino acids. Germline V gene data show CDR1 as SGHTA and CDR2 as FQGNSA. The ends lost 1 base at V and 7 bases at J; junction bases unmatched: 4. The CDR3 coding sequence is TGTGCCAGCAGCTTAGTAGGGGGCGGACAGCCCCAGCATTTT. This encodes CASSLVGGGQPQHF.

This rearrangement joins TRBV28 to TRBJ1-5; D is perhaps TRBD1 (6 bases). Per germline, CDR1 MDHEN and CDR2 SYDVKM. The CDR3 has 13 residues. Between the trimmed V and J ends, which lost 5 bases and 14 bases, there was a span of 19 bases. Here the CDR3 DNA reads TGTGCCAGCAGTCTCCCACCCGGGACACTAAAGCATTTT. It specifies CASSLPPGTLKHF.

This chain links TRBV19 with TRBJ2-1; TRBD2 agrees at 9 bases. Germline-derived CDR1 and CDR2 are LNHDA and SQIVND (reference sequence). V lost 1 base to trimming and J lost 3 bases; unmatched junction nucleotides: 1. CDR3 length: 15 amino acids. The CDR3 DNA follows: TGTGCCAGTAGTATAGTACTAGCGGGCTACAATGAGCAGTTCTTC. It yields the protein CASSIVLAGYNEQFF.

The chain couples TRBV5-1 to TRBJ2-5; 8 positions match TRBD2. J was trimmed by 5 bases and V by 2 bases; bases with no gene match: 14. Germline loops: CDR1 SGHRS, CDR2 YFSETQ. This CDR3 has 17 amino acids. Here the CDR3 DNA reads TGCGCCAGCAGCTTATCGGGAGGGGACGTTCTTAGCGAGACCCAGTACTTC. The encoded protein is CASSLSGGDVLSETQYF.

The chain couples TRBV7-9 to TRBJ1-5; D possibly corresponds to TRBD1 (6 bases). The V end was cut by 4 bases, the J end by 2 bases, with 18 bases between. The CDR3 covers 17 residues. In germline, CDR1 is SEHNR, CDR2 FQNEAQ (reference sequence). CDR3 coding DNA: TGTGCCAGCAGCTCTTCACAGGGAGGGGGAGGCAATCAGCCCCAGCATTTT. Translation gives CASSSSQGGGGNQPQHF.

This clone came up a few times. This chain links TRBV27 with TRBJ2-7; D is ambiguous. Trimming pared 3 bases from V and 2 bases from J, leaving 8 bases between. The germline V gene has CDR1 MNHEY and CDR2 SMNVEV (reference sequence). The CDR3 length is 13 residues. The CDR3 DNA follows: TGTGCCAGCAGTTTTATTGGAGCCTACGAGCAGTACTTC. Protein: CASSFIGAYEQYF.

This clone was seen a handful of times. V and J are TRBV25-1 and TRBJ2-2; TRBD2 matches 7 bases. The CDR3 runs to 18 residues. From germline, CDR1 is MGHDK and CDR2 SYGVNS. The V gene end was trimmed by 5 bases and the J gene end by 4 bases; junction bases not matched to a gene: 16. CDR3 nucleotides: TGTGCCAGCAGTCCCACCAAGGGGAGGGTTAGTGGCACCGGGGAGCTGTTTTTT. This translates into CASSPTKGRVSGTGELFF.